The clone carrying this T cell receptor beta chain was counted ten times or more. This sample is drawn from a study of T cells in Graves' hyperthyroidism and ophthalmopathy. Per germline, CDR1 SNHLY and CDR2 FYNNEI. Trimming left V 4 bases short and J 2 bases short, with 13 bases between. This CDR3 is built from 15 residues. Researchers took RNA transcripts and amplified the TCR beta CDR3 regions from them. Primed by the HTBI set, a first-round RT-PCR was run on the TCR CDR3. TCRdb itself ran the multiplex PCR reads through MiXCR, one entry per CDR3 protein. The repertoire consists of about 560,000 distinct CDR3 sequences, with 16% occurring once and the leading ten covering about 17%. A roughly 9.1 ml volume of fresh peripheral blood provided the PBMCs.

The rearrangement joins TRBV2 to TRBJ2-3; tentatively, D is TRBD1 or TRBD2 (6 bases each). The source of this sequence is a woman between 18 and 29 years old with Graves' hyperthyroidism. Sequencing was performed on blood. The CDR3 here is CASSGRDTITDTQYF. Here the CDR3 DNA reads TGTGCCAGCAGTGGGCGGGACACTATCACAGATACGCAGTATTTT.